This note documents a single T cell receptor (beta chain) sequence. After extraction with the RNeasy kit, roughly 0.45 to 1 ug of the RNA was reverse transcribed using random hexamers. Across 54 Vbeta and 13 Jbeta, immunoSEQ multiplex PCR amplified TCR beta CDR3. TCRdb itself ran the immunoSEQ multiplex PCR reads through MiXCR, one entry per CDR3 protein. Among about 240,000 distinct CDR3 sequences listed, about 96% were seen once. The CDR3 contains 16 residues. The germline V gene encodes CDR1 WNHNN and CDR2 SYGVQD (reference sequence). V was pared by 8 bases and J by 5 bases, with 22 bases between. These data come from a study of CD8 T cells in Susac syndrome. As for the study in general: At the time their blood was drawn, patients with Susac syndrome were either therapy-naive, on corticosteroids (with some of them also receiving intravenous immunoglobulin), or on intravenous immunoglobulin alone.

Sample: CD4+ T cells from PBMCs. The source is a human donor with Susac syndrome. The V and J genes are TRBV10-1 and TRBJ2-1; D remains unclear. CDR3 amino acids: CASSGGVSTFNNEQFF. For the CDR3, the DNA is TGCGCCAGCTCGGGCGGTGTATCGACATTTAACAATGAGCAGTTCTTC.